The 20 T cell receptor beta chains below come from one sample, sequenced in a study of shared T cell receptors in the human thymus. Here immunoSEQ multiplex PCR was the method, and the copy in TCRdb shows in-frame clones only, minus some. This sample has about 660,000 clones; roughly 90% occur once, and the top ten carry 0.0095% to 0.012%. The same sample was also studied in work on human thymus T cells.

The sample taken for sequencing was thymocytes. Receptor source: a boy in the first two years of life with a congenital heart defect.

The sample holds one count of this clone. The genes are TRBV2 and TRBJ1-1; D is unresolved. Per germline, CDR1 SNHLY and CDR2 FYNNEI. The CDR3 totals 14 residues. The V end lost 8 bases, the J end lost 0 bases, and 13 bases lay between the germline ends. DNA of the CDR3: TGTGCCAGCCGCAGGCGGGCGTTGAACACTGAAGCTTTCTTT. It encodes CASRRRALNTEAFF.

J is TRBJ1-2 and V is TRBV4-1; tentatively, D is TRBD1 (6 bases). Germline CDR1 is MGHRA and CDR2 is YSYEKL. The germline V and J ends were trimmed by 4 bases and 7 bases, with 19 bases remaining between them. The CDR3 runs to 15 residues. CDR3 protein: CASSPPGPGVIGYTF. DNA for the CDR3: TGCGCCAGCAGCCCACCGGGCCCAGGGGTGATTGGCTACACCTTC.

The chain couples TRBV9 to TRBJ1-1, with D unresolved. CDR1 SGDLS and CDR2 YYNGEE come from the germline V gene. V was cut by 4 bases and J by 5 bases, with 12 bases left in between. The CDR3 length is 13 residues. The CDR3 DNA follows: TGTGCCAGCAGCCTCGACTCCGAAACTGAAGCTTTCTTT. It codes for CASSLDSETEAFF.

The genes are TRBV27 and TRBJ2-7; 7 nucleotides line up with TRBD2. The germline V gene encodes CDR1 MNHEY and CDR2 SMNVEV (reference sequence). Trimming at V came to 3 bases and at J to 3 bases, leaving 8 bases not matched to a gene. The CDR3 is made up of 15 amino acids. The CDR3 DNA follows: TGTGCCAGCAGTTTGAGGCTAGCGGACCTCTACGAGCAGTACTTC. It yields the protein CASSLRLADLYEQYF.

V is TRBV6-5 and J is TRBJ1-1, with unresolved D. Deletions cut 7 bases from V and 6 bases from J, with 15 bases between. In germline, CDR1 is MNHEY, CDR2 SVGAGI. The CDR3 covers 13 residues. CDR3 sequence (DNA): TGTGCCAGCAAGGAGGAGCCGGTTGCTGAAGCTTTCTTT. It encodes CASKEEPVAEAFF.

This sequence joins TRBV2 and TRBJ2-1; 9 positions agree with TRBD2. Germline assignment: CDR1 SNHLY and CDR2 FYNNEI. J lost 4 bases, V lost 11 bases, and 6 bases had no gene match. The CDR3 has 13 residues. The CDR3 here is CARGAGGYNEQFF. In nucleotides, the CDR3 is TGTGCCCGGGGAGCGGGAGGATACAATGAGCAGTTCTTC.

The chain has TRBV20-1 and TRBJ2-7; 7 bases agree with TRBD1. V dropped 6 bases and J dropped 5; count of bases not matched to a gene: 4. The CDR3 is made up of 11 amino acids. Germline CDR1 reads DFQATT; CDR2 reads SNEGSKA (reference sequence). CDR3 sequence reads: CSASTGNEQYF. CDR3 nucleotides: TGCAGTGCCTCGACAGGGAACGAGCAGTACTTC.

The chain has TRBV5-4 and TRBJ2-3; 12 positions match TRBD2. Trimming at V came to 3 bases and at J to 2 bases, leaving 4 bases not matched to a gene. The CDR3 is 16 residues long. Germline-derived CDR1 and CDR2 are SGHNT and YYREEE (reference sequence). The CDR3 DNA sequence: TGTGCCAGCAGCTCTGGACTAGCGGGAACCACAGATACGCAGTATTTT. Its translation: CASSSGLAGTTDTQYF.

This chain connects TRBV5-4 to TRBJ1-2; TRBD1 aligns across 9 bases. The CDR3 extends over 19 amino acids. V gave up 0 bases and J gave up 4 bases; unmatched junction bases: 16. The germline V gene encodes CDR1 SGHNT and CDR2 YYREEE (reference sequence). CDR3 DNA: TGTGCCAGCAGCTTGGTTTTTCCGAGAGGACAGGGGAACCGCTATGGCTACACCTTC. This encodes CASSLVFPRGQGNRYGYTF.

The V gene is TRBV5-1, the J gene TRBJ2-4, with a tentative D call TRBD1 (6 bases). CDR3 length equals 16 residues. Trimming removed 0 bases from V and 1 base from J, with 11 bases in between. Germline V gene lookup returns CDR1 SGHRS and CDR2 YFSETQ. CDR3 nucleotides: TGCGCCAGCAGCTTGGTCGTGAGGGGGGCCAAAAACATTCAGTACTTC. This encodes CASSLVVRGAKNIQYF.

The chain is built from TRBV28 and TRBJ2-7; 9 bases are a match to TRBD1. V shed 4 bases, J shed 5 bases, and the junction held 12 bases outside the gene matches. The V gene's germline CDR1 is MDHEN and CDR2 SYDVKM. This CDR3 has 16 amino acids. The DNA of the CDR3 is TGTGCCAGCAGTTCGCCCCGACAGGGGGGTTCGAACGAGCAGTACTTC. Translation gives CASSSPRQGGSNEQYF.

J is TRBJ1-4 and V is TRBV30; maybe TRBD1 (5 bases). V lost 8 bases and J lost 0, with 28 bases in between. The germline CDR1 and CDR2 sequences are GTSNPN and SVGIG (reference sequence). CDR3 length: 19 residues. The CDR3 DNA is TGTGCCGCCCACGGCGTTTCGGTTCCGGGAGGGGCAACTAATGAAAAACTGTTTTTT. Residues: CAAHGVSVPGGATNEKLFF.

The chain recombines TRBV27 with TRBJ2-1; TRBD2 might be the D (6 bases). Germline CDR1 is MNHEY and CDR2 is SMNVEV (reference sequence). This CDR3 has 17 amino acids. Trimming took 4 bases from V and 0 from J, leaving 16 bases between them. CDR3 sequence: CASSSTRITSSYNEQFF. The DNA of the CDR3 is TGTGCCAGCAGTTCGACTAGAATCACTAGCTCCTACAATGAGCAGTTCTTC.

V and J are TRBV11-2 and TRBJ1-1, with 8 positions matching TRBD1. Germline CDR1 is SGHAT and CDR2 is FQNNGV. V trimming: 7 bases; J trimming: 7 bases; junction bases outside the gene matches: 8. The CDR3 sequence is 13 residues long. CDR3 protein: CASTAGQDLEAFF. DNA of the CDR3: TGTGCCAGCACCGCGGGACAGGACCTTGAAGCTTTCTTT.

The chain is built from TRBV4-2 and TRBJ1-4; D unresolved. Germline V CDR1 and CDR2: LGHNA, YNFKEQ. Deletions cut 5 bases from V and 8 bases from J, with 12 bases between. The CDR3 totals 13 residues. CDR3 region: CASSAHKEEKLFF. The CDR3 DNA follows: TGTGCCAGCAGCGCCCACAAGGAGGAAAAACTGTTTTTT.

The chain recombines TRBV7-3 with TRBJ2-3, with TRBD2 matching over 11 bases. Germline V CDR1 and CDR2: SGHTA, FQGTGA. The V gene end was trimmed by 4 bases and the J gene end by 3 bases; junction bases not matched to a gene: 3. This CDR3 has 15 amino acids. The CDR3 reads CASSSGLAATDTQYF. For the CDR3, the DNA is TGTGCCAGCAGCTCGGGACTAGCGGCAACAGATACGCAGTATTTT.

The chain uses TRBV4-1 and TRBJ2-7; TRBD1 matches at 10 bases. Per the germline V gene, CDR1 is MGHRA and CDR2 is YSYEKL. J was trimmed by 4 bases and V by 0 bases; bases with no gene match: 15. The CDR3 sequence is 19 residues long. CDR3 DNA sequence: TGCGCCAGCAGCCAAGATCGGGTAGGGGGGGACAGGGGAACTTACGAGCAGTACTTC. The encoded protein is CASSQDRVGGDRGTYEQYF.

The chain joins TRBV7-9 to TRBJ2-1; a weak D match, TRBD2 (6 bases). Trimming removed 4 bases from V and 4 bases from J, with 20 bases in between. Germline CDR1 is SEHNR and CDR2 is FQNEAQ (reference sequence). The CDR3 has 17 amino acids. The chain's CDR3 is CASSSFLSGAIYNEQFF. In DNA, the CDR3 is TGTGCCAGCAGCTCCTTCCTTAGCGGAGCAATTTACAATGAGCAGTTCTTC.

The rearrangement uses TRBV11-2 and TRBJ2-7; tentative D call: TRBD1 (5 bases). The V gene lost 6 bases and the J gene lost 4 bases, with 19 bases spanning the gap. CDR1 SGHAT and CDR2 FQNNGV come from the germline V gene. CDR3 length equals 15 residues. DNA of the CDR3: TGTGCCAGCAGAACCAAACGACCGACAGCTTACGAGCAGTACTTC. Translating it yields CASRTKRPTAYEQYF.

As DNA, the CDR3 is TGTGCCAGCAATTACTCGACAGGAGCCTACGAGCAGTACTTC. Amino acid sequence: CASNYSTGAYEQYF. The chain combines TRBV6-4 with TRBJ2-7; TRBD1 is a possible D gene (6 bases). The CDR3 spans 14 residues. Per the germline V gene, CDR1 is MRHNA and CDR2 is SNTAGT. Trimming pared 7 bases from V and 2 bases from J, leaving 15 bases between.